This TCR beta chain is from a study of cytomegalovirus exposure and HLA in healthy donors. Study at large: For the approximately 400 genotyped donors, 65% to 90% fell within the Caucasian-associated ancestry cluster. Study observations and caveats: Later genetic work tied a missense DCLRE1C variant to beta-chain V and J trimming. The classifier, whose performance was assessed in both the original and validation cohorts, reportedly diagnosed cytomegalovirus status with high specificity and sensitivity.

About this clone: The antigen is unknown.

In the PCR, 60 Vbeta and 13 Jbeta primers were used. The assay was immunoSEQ multiplex PCR, and TCRdb's table has in-frame clones only and misses some. Of about 160,000 clones in the sample, 78% are singletons; the top ten hold 7%. With 4 bases clipped from V and 2 bases from J, the junction kept 5 bases outside the gene matches. This CDR3 contains 15 residues. Germline V CDR1 and CDR2: MNHNS, SASEGT. The origin of this receptor is a woman between 35 and 50 years old in good health and CMV-seropositive. Sequenced input: PBMCs. The J gene is TRBJ2-5, the V gene TRBV6-1; 9 bases line up with TRBD2. The CDR3 DNA follows: TGTGCCAGCAGTGTCCAGACTAGCGGACAAGAGACCCAGTACTTC. Its protein is CASSVQTSGQETQYF.